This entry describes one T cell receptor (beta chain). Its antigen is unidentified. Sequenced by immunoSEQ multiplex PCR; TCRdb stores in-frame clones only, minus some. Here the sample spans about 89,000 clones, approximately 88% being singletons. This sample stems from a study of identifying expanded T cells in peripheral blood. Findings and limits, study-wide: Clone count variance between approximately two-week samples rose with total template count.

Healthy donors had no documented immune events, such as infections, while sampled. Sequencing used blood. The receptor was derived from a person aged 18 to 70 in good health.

The CDR3 is CASSDGGQGKETQYF. CDR3 in DNA: TGTGCCAGCAGTGACGGGGGACAGGGGAAAGAGACCCAGTACTTC. V is TRBV2 and J is TRBJ2-5; 10 bases agree with TRBD1. The V gene's germline CDR1 is SNHLY and CDR2 FYNNEI. V shed 3 bases and J 3 bases; nucleotides not matched to a gene: 4. The CDR3 loop spans 15 amino acids.